Shown below are 29 T cell receptor beta chains from a single sample sequenced in a study of spatial heterogeneity in lung cancer. Study conclusions and caveats: Within tumors, counts of expanded alpha and beta TCRs tracked tumor mutation counts.

TCRdb analysed the 5' RACE reads with MiXCR anew, one entry per CDR3 protein. The sample has some 2,500 distinct CDR3 sequences; 5% to 6% are singletons. No antigen has been identified for these receptors. The time point here: sample taken at primary tumor resection. The starting material was lung tumor tissue, obtained at surgery. The receptors shown here come from a male donor with early-stage non-small cell lung cancer.

This clonotype was detected ten times or more. This beta chain is a stray read from a library made for alpha chains; its abundance is not meaningful. The chain has TRBV6-2 or TRBV6-3 and TRBJ2-5; a possible D gene is TRBD1 (5 bases). CDR1 and CDR2 from the germline V gene are MNHEY and SVGEGT. The germline V and J ends were trimmed by 0 bases and 0 bases, with 5 bases remaining between them. The CDR3 totals 14 residues. CDR3 DNA: TGTGCCAGCAGTTACTCGACAGACCAAGAGACCCAGTACTTC. Its protein product is CASSYSTDQETQYF.

This clonotype rates as medium-sized. This beta chain is a stray read from a library made for alpha chains; its abundance is not meaningful. The chain combines TRBV7-2 with TRBJ2-1, with TRBD2 matching over 12 bases. The CDR3 sequence is 14 residues long. Trimming at V came to 10 bases and at J to 7 bases, leaving 8 bases not matched to a gene. CDR1 is SGHTA, CDR2 FQGNSA, per germline. The CDR3 region has the DNA TGTGCCAACCTACTAGCGGGAGGTGTAAATGAGCAGTTCTTC. It codes for CANLLAGGVNEQFF.

This clonotype has at least ten counts. This beta chain is an off-target read within a library intended for alpha chains, so its frequency means little. The chain combines TRBV19 with TRBJ1-4; no firm D call. V was cut by 2 bases and J by 0 bases, with 7 bases left in between. The germline V gene has CDR1 LNHDA and CDR2 SQIVND (reference sequence). CDR3 size: 15 residues. The CDR3 protein is CASSISDATNEKLFF. The CDR3 DNA is TGTGCCAGTAGTATATCGGATGCAACTAATGAAAAACTGTTTTTT. Combining the CDR3 with reference TRBV19 and TRBJ1-4 gives the whole variable domain DGGITQSPKYLFRKEGQNVTLSCEQNLNHDAMYWYRQDPGQGLRLIYYSQIVNDFQKGDIAEGYSVSREKKESFPLTVTSAQKNPTAFYLCASSISDATNEKLFFGSGTQLSVL.

In this sample, this clonotype turned up a few times. This beta chain turned up in a library designed for alpha chains; as an off-target read, its abundance says little. The J gene is TRBJ2-2, the V gene TRBV7-9; 9 bases line up with TRBD1. The V segment lost 3 bases and the J segment 4 bases; nucleotides outside the gene matches: 6. The CDR3 is 16 amino acids. CDR1 is SEHNR and CDR2 is FQNEAQ in the germline V gene (reference sequence). The CDR3 region is CASSFEGTGTTGELFF. DNA of the CDR3: TGTGCCAGCAGCTTTGAGGGGACAGGGACCACCGGGGAGCTGTTTTTT. The entire variable domain, with the rest obtained from reference TRBV7-9 and TRBJ2-2, is as follows: DTGVSQNPRHKITKRGQNVTFRCDPISEHNRLYWYRQTLGQGPEFLTYFQNEAQLEKSRLLSDRFSAERPKGSFSTLEIQRTEQGDSAMYLCASSFEGTGTTGELFFGEGSRLTVL.

A remark on this clonotype: Within a library made for alpha chains, this beta chain is off target, and its count is uninformative. V is TRBV20-1 and J is TRBJ2-5; D might be TRBD2 (5 bases). The V end was cut by 3 bases, the J end by 0 bases, with 11 bases between. Germline V lookup: CDR1 DFQATT, CDR2 SNEGSKA (reference sequence). The CDR3 runs to 14 residues. CDR3 sequence: CSASCGWYQETQYF. The CDR3 DNA sequence: TGCAGTGCTAGTTGCGGGTGGTACCAAGAGACCCAGTACTTC.

This clonotype is termed large (0.1 to 1%). This beta chain represents an off-target read in a library built for alpha chains; its size is of limited meaning. The rearrangement uses TRBV6-6 and TRBJ2-2, with 9 positions matching TRBD1. CDR1 and CDR2 from the germline V gene are MNHNY and SVGAGI (reference sequence). The length of the CDR3 is 15 residues. V gave up 4 bases and J gave up 5 bases; unmatched junction bases: 5. The CDR3 loop is CASSFDRGRTGELFF. DNA of the CDR3: TGTGCCAGCAGTTTCGACAGGGGGAGAACCGGGGAGCTGTTTTTT.

This clonotype was counted at least ten times. Found in a library prepared for alpha chains, this beta chain is an off-target read, and its abundance has little meaning. This chain connects TRBV7-9 to TRBJ2-7; D is undetermined. This CDR3 contains 12 residues. Trimming cost V 2 bases and J 6 bases, with 8 bases left between them. CDR1 is SEHNR and CDR2 is FQNEAQ in the germline V gene (reference sequence). CDR3 DNA: TGTGCCAGCAGCTTACCCAAAGGCGAGCAGTACTTC. It is translated as CASSLPKGEQYF.

This clonotype is categorized as medium-sized (0.01 to 0.1%). This beta chain is off target for a library built for alpha chains, so its abundance means little. J is TRBJ2-3 and V is TRBV29-1, with D unresolved. This CDR3 is 13 amino acids long. From germline, CDR1 is SQVTM and CDR2 ANQGSEA. The V and J ends lost 4 bases and 3 bases respectively, with 11 bases between them. The CDR3 loop reads CSVGTETTDTQYF. The CDR3 DNA follows: TGCAGCGTTGGGACCGAGACAACAGATACGCAGTATTTT.

This clonotype was seen at least ten times. Because the library targeted alpha chains, this beta chain is an off-target read whose size means little. This chain connects TRBV28 to TRBJ2-4; D unresolved. From germline, CDR1 is MDHEN and CDR2 SYDVKM. The CDR3 consists of 17 residues. The V end lost 3 bases, the J end lost 0 bases, and 15 bases lay between the germline ends. The DNA for the CDR3 is TGTGCCAGCAGTTTGCACAGCGAGATGCTAGCCAAAAACATTCAGTACTTC. Translated, it gives CASSLHSEMLAKNIQYF.

The table lists this clonotype with many counts. The library was built for alpha chains, so this beta chain is an off-target read and its size means little. The chain joins TRBV24-1 to TRBJ2-2; no clear D gene. The CDR3 is made up of 14 amino acids. CDR1 and CDR2 (germline): KGHDR, SFDVKD. Trimming left V 1 base short and J 3 bases short, with 5 bases between. The CDR3 region is CATSDFKDTGELFF. CDR3 nucleotides: TGTGCCACCAGTGATTTTAAGGACACCGGGGAGCTGTTTTTT.

With respect to this clonotype: Within a library made for alpha chains, this beta chain is off target, and its count is uninformative. The chain recombines TRBV19 with TRBJ2-3; 11 bases map to TRBD2. The junction had 7 bases not matched to a gene; V was cut back by 6 bases and J by 8 bases. CDR1 is LNHDA and CDR2 is SQIVND in the germline V gene (reference sequence). The CDR3 spans 14 residues. The CDR3 protein is CASSPLLAGVTQYF. CDR3 nucleotide sequence: TGTGCCAGTAGCCCTCTACTAGCGGGAGTTACGCAGTATTTT.

This clonotype was found a few times. In a library made to pick up alpha chains, this beta chain is a stray read with a size that means little. The rearrangement links TRBV20-1 to TRBJ2-3; 9 positions agree with TRBD2. This CDR3 spans 15 amino acids. V shed 6 bases, J shed 4 bases, and the junction held 11 bases outside the gene matches. Germline V gene sequence: CDR1 DFQATT, CDR2 SNEGSKA (reference sequence). CDR3 DNA sequence: TGCAGTGCCGGGCGGGGGGGCTTAACATCAGATACGCAGTATTTT. Its protein product is CSAGRGGLTSDTQYF.

This clonotype is medium-sized (0.01 to 0.1%) by share. This beta chain lies outside the target of a library built for alpha chains; its clone size means little. J is TRBJ1-1 and V is TRBV7-2; D is uncertain. This CDR3 spans 17 amino acids. V lost 2 bases, J lost 1 base, and 17 bases lay in between. Germline lookup yields CDR1 SGHTA and CDR2 FQGNSA. CDR3 nucleotide sequence: TGTGCCAGCAGCTTAAGTCCTTCATGGTCCAGGAACACTGAAGCTTTCTTT. It is translated as CASSLSPSWSRNTEAFF.

By frequency in the sample, this clonotype is medium-sized (0.01 to 0.1%). Being off target in a library aimed at alpha chains, this beta chain has a size of little meaning. In nucleotides, the CDR3 is TGTGCCATCAGTGAGTCGGCCTCCGGGACAGGTCGGAGCAATCAGCCCCAGCATTTT. Residues: CAISESASGTGRSNQPQHF. The J gene is TRBJ1-5, the V gene TRBV10-3; 8 bases map to TRBD1. CDR3 size: 19 residues. Germline lookup yields CDR1 ENHRY and CDR2 SYGVKD. Trimming at V came to 0 bases and at J to 1 base, leaving 11 bases not matched to a gene.

In its sample, this clonotype is medium-sized. This beta chain is an off-target read within a library intended for alpha chains, so its frequency means little. The chain uses TRBV19 and TRBJ2-5; no definite D call. In germline, CDR1 is LNHDA, CDR2 SQIVND (reference sequence). The CDR3 consists of 12 residues. The germline V and J ends were trimmed by 2 bases and 5 bases, with 6 bases remaining between them. As DNA, the CDR3 is TGTGCCAGTAGTATACCATGGGAGACCCAGTACTTC. This translates into CASSIPWETQYF.

By proportion, this clonotype is medium-sized. This beta chain turned up in a library designed for alpha chains; as an off-target read, its abundance says little. This chain uses TRBV19 with TRBJ1-1; D unclear. Trimming left V 8 bases short and J 3 bases short, with 10 bases between. This CDR3 comprises 12 residues. Per germline, CDR1 LNHDA and CDR2 SQIVND (reference sequence). The chain's CDR3 is CASRAMDTEAFF. CDR3 nucleotides: TGTGCCAGTCGGGCGATGGACACTGAAGCTTTCTTT. Based on the CDR3 plus reference TRBV19 and TRBJ1-1, the full variable domain is DGGITQSPKYLFRKEGQNVTLSCEQNLNHDAMYWYRQDPGQGLRLIYYSQIVNDFQKGDIAEGYSVSREKKESFPLTVTSAQKNPTAFYLCASRAMDTEAFFGQGTRLTVV.

About this clonotype itself: Since it is a stray read in a library aimed at alpha chains, this beta chain has a size that is not meaningful. V gene TRBV6-2 or TRBV6-3 combines with J gene TRBJ2-2; the match to TRBD1 covers 9 bases. The CDR3 runs 18 residues. V was clipped by 2 bases and J by 4 bases; unmatched bases: 11. CDR1 and CDR2 (germline): MNHEY, SVGEGT. CDR3 DNA: TGTGCCAGCAGTTACCCTTCGGGACAGGGAATCTTCACCGGGGAGCTGTTTTTT. Its translation is CASSYPSGQGIFTGELFF.

Sample share makes this clonotype medium-sized. A library prepared for alpha chains yielded this beta chain as an off-target read; its size is of little meaning. The gene calls are TRBV28 and TRBJ2-5; maybe TRBD2 (5 bases). Per the germline V gene, CDR1 is MDHEN and CDR2 is SYDVKM. CDR3 length: 15 residues. The germline V and J ends were trimmed by 6 bases and 0 bases, with 14 bases remaining between them. CDR3 sequence (DNA): TGTGCCAGCAGCCCTCTGGTAGCGTACCAAGAGACCCAGTACTTC. It encodes CASSPLVAYQETQYF.

The table lists this clonotype with a few counts. This beta chain lies outside the target of a library built for alpha chains; its clone size means little. V usage is TRBV20-1 and J usage is TRBJ2-1; the match to TRBD2 covers 10 bases. Germline-derived CDR1 and CDR2 are DFQATT and SNEGSKA (reference sequence). The CDR3 covers 15 residues. The ends lost 2 bases at V and 5 bases at J; junction bases unmatched: 6. The CDR3 DNA sequence: TGCAGTGCTAGACAACTAGCGGGGACGAACAATGAGCAGTTCTTC. Translating it yields CSARQLAGTNNEQFF.

A word on this clonotype: Because the library targeted alpha chains, this beta chain is an off-target read whose size means little. The chain employs TRBV19 and TRBJ2-7, with D unclear. Trimming removed 2 bases from V and 4 bases from J, with 6 bases in between. The CDR3 length is 12 residues. CDR1 and CDR2 from the germline V gene are LNHDA and SQIVND (reference sequence). Here the CDR3 reads CASSISGYEQYF. CDR3 DNA: TGTGCCAGTAGTATATCAGGTTACGAGCAGTACTTC.

By sample fraction, this clonotype is large (0.1 to 1%). Because this beta chain is a stray read in a library intended to capture alpha chains, its abundance should not be given much weight. The chain links TRBV5-6 to TRBJ2-6; no definite D call. Germline CDR1 SGHDT, CDR2 YYEEEE. The V gene lost 5 bases and the J gene lost 0 bases, with 6 bases spanning the gap. The CDR3 extends over 14 amino acids. The CDR3 loop reads CASSPGSGANVLTF. The CDR3 DNA follows: TGTGCCAGCAGTCCAGGCTCTGGGGCCAACGTCCTGACTTTC.

By frequency in the sample, this clonotype is medium-sized. Little can be read into the size of this beta chain, an off-target read in a library designed for alpha chains. V and J are TRBV6-5 and TRBJ1-2; 7 bases align to TRBD1. The CDR3 spans 13 residues. The trim removed 7 bases at V and 4 bases at J, leaving 6 bases unmatched. Germline CDR1 reads MNHEY; CDR2 reads SVGAGI. CDR3: CASTRDSRYGYTF. The CDR3 bases are TGTGCCAGCACCCGGGACAGCCGCTATGGCTACACCTTC.

Judged by abundance, this clonotype is medium-sized (0.01 to 0.1%). A library prepared for alpha chains yielded this beta chain as an off-target read; its size is of little meaning. This chain links TRBV21-1 with TRBJ1-5. TRBV21-1 is shown as a pseudogene. This CDR3 contains 12 residues. The CDR3 nucleotides read TGTGCCAGCAGCAAATTGGGTCAGCCCCAGCATTTT. Its protein is CASSKLGQPQHF.

This clonotype has just a few counts. Since the library was made to target alpha chains, this beta chain is a stray read and its abundance is not meaningful. This chain connects TRBV12-3 or TRBV12-4 to TRBJ1-5; D perhaps matches TRBD1 (5 bases). The CDR3 has 14 amino acids. Trimming pared 6 bases from V and 4 bases from J, leaving 13 bases between. The CDR3 protein is CASRSSGWNQPQHF. The DNA of the CDR3 is TGTGCCAGCAGATCTTCAGGGTGGAATCAGCCCCAGCATTTT.

This clonotype is large. A library made for alpha chains picked up this beta chain off target, so its size means little. The V gene is TRBV12-3 or TRBV12-4, the J gene TRBJ1-1, with D perhaps TRBD1 (5 bases). V was clipped by 4 bases and J by 0 bases, with 18 bases between them. The CDR3 runs 17 residues. This chain's CDR3 is CASSSLQWTPMNTEAFF. For the CDR3, the DNA is TGTGCCAGCAGTTCCCTTCAATGGACACCAATGAACACTGAAGCTTTCTTT.

Many counts were recorded for this clonotype. In a library made to pick up alpha chains, this beta chain is a stray read with a size that means little. The DNA of the CDR3 is TGTGCCAGCAGCCAAGTCTACAATGAGCAGTTCTTC. This translates into CASSQVYNEQFF. The gene calls are TRBV3-1 and TRBJ2-1; D not resolved. V was trimmed by 1 base and J by 3 bases, leaving 1 base between them. The CDR3 spans 12 residues. The germline gives CDR1 LGHDT, CDR2 YNNKEL (reference sequence).

By share, this clonotype counts as medium-sized. This beta chain represents an off-target read in a library built for alpha chains; its size is of limited meaning. V is TRBV29-1 and J is TRBJ2-5; tentative D call: TRBD1 (6 bases). Germline lookup yields CDR1 SQVTM and CDR2 ANQGSEA. The CDR3 loop spans 13 amino acids. Trimming removed 6 bases from V and 2 bases from J, with 13 bases in between. The CDR3 bases are TGCAGCGTCGCCGGGACATTTCAAGAGACCCAGTACTTC. This gives the protein CSVAGTFQETQYF.

This clonotype showed up many times. This beta chain slipped into a library made for alpha chains as a stray read, so its size is not meaningful. This chain joins TRBV2 and TRBJ2-3; perhaps TRBD2 as D (6 bases). Germline CDR1 SNHLY, CDR2 FYNNEI. V dropped 8 bases and J dropped 2 bases, with 8 bases sitting between them. The CDR3 extends over 12 amino acids. The DNA for the CDR3 is TGTGCCAGCGGGGGGAACACAGATACGCAGTATTTT. It is translated as CASGGNTDTQYF.

This clonotype was counted at least ten times. Since the library was made to target alpha chains, this beta chain is a stray read and its abundance is not meaningful. V and J are TRBV27 and TRBJ1-5, with 8 bases aligning to TRBD1. The germline V gene has CDR1 MNHEY and CDR2 SMNVEV (reference sequence). There are 19 residues in the CDR3. V lost 5 bases and J lost 1; bases outside the gene matches: 16. CDR3 DNA: TGTGCCAGCAGTGCCGAGCCCCCGGACAGGGAGAGAAGCAATCAGCCCCAGCATTTT. Residues: CASSAEPPDRERSNQPQHF.